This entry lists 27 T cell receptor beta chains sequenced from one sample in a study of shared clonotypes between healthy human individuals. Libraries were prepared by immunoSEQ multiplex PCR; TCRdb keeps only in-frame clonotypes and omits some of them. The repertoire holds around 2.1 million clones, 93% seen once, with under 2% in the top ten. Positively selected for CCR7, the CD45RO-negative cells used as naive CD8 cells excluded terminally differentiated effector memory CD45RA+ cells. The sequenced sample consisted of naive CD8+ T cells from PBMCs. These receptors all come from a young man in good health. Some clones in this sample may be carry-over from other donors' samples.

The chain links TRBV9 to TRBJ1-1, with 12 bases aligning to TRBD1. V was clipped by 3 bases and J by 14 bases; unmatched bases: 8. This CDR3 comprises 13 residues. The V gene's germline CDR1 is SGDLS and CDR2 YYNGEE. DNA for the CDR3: TGTGCCAGCAGCGAAGGGGACAGGGGGCTCAGCTTCTTT. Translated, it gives CASSEGDRGLSFF.

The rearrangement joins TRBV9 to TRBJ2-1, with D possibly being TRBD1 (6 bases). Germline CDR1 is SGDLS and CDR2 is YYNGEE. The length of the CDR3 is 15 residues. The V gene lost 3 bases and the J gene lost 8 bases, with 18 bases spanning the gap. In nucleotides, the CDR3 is TGTGCCAGCAGCGAGGGGCCCCAGGGGTTGCATGAGCAGTTCTTC. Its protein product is CASSEGPQGLHEQFF.

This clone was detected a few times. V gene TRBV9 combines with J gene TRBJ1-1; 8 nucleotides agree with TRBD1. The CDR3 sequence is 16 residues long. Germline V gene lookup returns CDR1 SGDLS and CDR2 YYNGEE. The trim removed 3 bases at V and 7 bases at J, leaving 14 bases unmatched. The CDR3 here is CASSEHRDRKQDEAFF. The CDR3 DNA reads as TGTGCCAGCAGCGAGCACCGGGACAGGAAGCAAGATGAAGCTTTCTTT.

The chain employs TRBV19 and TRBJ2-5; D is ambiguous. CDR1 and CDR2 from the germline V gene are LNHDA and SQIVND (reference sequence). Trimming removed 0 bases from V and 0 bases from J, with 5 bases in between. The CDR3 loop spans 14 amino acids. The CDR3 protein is CASSIDQHQETQYF. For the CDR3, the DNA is TGTGCCAGTAGTATAGACCAACACCAAGAGACCCAGTACTTC.

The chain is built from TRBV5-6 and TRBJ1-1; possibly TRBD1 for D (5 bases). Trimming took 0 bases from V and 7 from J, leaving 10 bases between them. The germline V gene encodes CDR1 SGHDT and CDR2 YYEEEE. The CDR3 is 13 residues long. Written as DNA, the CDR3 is TGTGCCAGCAGCTTGGCCGGGGGGATTGAAGCTTTCTTT. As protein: CASSLAGGIEAFF.

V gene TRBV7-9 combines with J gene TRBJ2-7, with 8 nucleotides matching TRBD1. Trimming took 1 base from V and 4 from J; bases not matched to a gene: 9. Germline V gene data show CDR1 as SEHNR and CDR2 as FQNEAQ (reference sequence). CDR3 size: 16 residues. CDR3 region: CASSLVGTGFYYEQYF. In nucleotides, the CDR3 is TGTGCCAGCAGCTTAGTTGGGACAGGCTTCTATTACGAGCAGTACTTC.

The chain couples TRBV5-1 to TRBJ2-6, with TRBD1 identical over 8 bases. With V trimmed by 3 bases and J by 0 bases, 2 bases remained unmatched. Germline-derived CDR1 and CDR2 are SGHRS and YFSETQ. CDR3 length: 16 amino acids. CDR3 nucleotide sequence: TGCGCCAGCAGCTGGACAGGGACCTCTGGGGCCAACGTCCTGACTTTC. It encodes CASSWTGTSGANVLTF.

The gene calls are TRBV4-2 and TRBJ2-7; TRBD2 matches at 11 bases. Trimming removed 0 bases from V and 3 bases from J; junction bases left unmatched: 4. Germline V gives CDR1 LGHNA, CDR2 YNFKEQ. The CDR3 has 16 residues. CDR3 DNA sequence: TGTGCCAGCAGCCAAGAAGTAGGACTAGCGGGCTACGAGCAGTACTTC. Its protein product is CASSQEVGLAGYEQYF.

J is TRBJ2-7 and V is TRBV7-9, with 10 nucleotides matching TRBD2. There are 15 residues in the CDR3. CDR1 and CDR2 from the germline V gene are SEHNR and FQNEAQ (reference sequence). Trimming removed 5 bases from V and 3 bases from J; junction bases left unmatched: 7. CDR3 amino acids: CASSVGEREGYEQYF. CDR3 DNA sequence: TGTGCCAGCAGCGTAGGGGAGCGGGAGGGCTACGAGCAGTACTTC.

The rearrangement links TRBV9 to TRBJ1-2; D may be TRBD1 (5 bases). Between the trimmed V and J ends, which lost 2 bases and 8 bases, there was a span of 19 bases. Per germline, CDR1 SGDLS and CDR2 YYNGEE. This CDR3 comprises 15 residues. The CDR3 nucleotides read TGTGCCAGCAGCGTTGGAGGGGCCCGAATCCAGGGCTACACCTTC. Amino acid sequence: CASSVGGARIQGYTF.

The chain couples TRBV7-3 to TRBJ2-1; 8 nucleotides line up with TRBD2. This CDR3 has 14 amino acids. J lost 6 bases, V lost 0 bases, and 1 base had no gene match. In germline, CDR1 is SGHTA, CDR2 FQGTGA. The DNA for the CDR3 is TGTGCCAGCAGCTTAACCCGGGGGGGCAATGAGCAGTTCTTC. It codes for CASSLTRGGNEQFF.

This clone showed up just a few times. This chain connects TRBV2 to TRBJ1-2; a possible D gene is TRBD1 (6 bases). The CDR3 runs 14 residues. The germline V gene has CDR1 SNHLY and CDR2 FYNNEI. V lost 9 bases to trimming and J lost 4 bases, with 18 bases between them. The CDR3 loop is CARGGHTASYGYTF. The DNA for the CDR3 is TGTGCCAGGGGGGGACATACGGCTAGCTATGGCTACACCTTC.

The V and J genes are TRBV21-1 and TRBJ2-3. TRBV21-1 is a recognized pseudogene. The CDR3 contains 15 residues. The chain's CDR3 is CASSKVGRLADTQYF. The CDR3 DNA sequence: TGTGCCAGCAGCAAAGTCGGACGCCTCGCGGATACGCAGTATTTT.

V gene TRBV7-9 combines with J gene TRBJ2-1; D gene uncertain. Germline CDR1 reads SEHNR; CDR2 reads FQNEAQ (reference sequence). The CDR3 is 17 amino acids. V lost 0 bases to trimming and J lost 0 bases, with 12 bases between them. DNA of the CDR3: TGTGCCAGCAGCTTAGCGGGTGGGGTTGTCTCCTACAATGAGCAGTTCTTC. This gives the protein CASSLAGGVVSYNEQFF.

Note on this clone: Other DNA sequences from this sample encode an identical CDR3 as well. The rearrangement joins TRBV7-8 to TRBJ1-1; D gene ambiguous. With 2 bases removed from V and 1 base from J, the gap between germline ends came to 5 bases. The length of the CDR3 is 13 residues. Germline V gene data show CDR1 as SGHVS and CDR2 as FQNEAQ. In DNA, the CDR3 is TGTGCCAGCAGCTTACGGAGGAACACTGAAGCTTTCTTT. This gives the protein CASSLRRNTEAFF.

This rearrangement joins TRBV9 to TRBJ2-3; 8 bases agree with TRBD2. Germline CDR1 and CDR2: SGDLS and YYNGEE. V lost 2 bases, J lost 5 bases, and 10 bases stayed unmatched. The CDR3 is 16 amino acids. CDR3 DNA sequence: TGTGCCAGCAGCGTGATCGGGAGGGCCGGGAGAGATACGCAGTATTTT. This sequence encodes CASSVIGRAGRDTQYF.

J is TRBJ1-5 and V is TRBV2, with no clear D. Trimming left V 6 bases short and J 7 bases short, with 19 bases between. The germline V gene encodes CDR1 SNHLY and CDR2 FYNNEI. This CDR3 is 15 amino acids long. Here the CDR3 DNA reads TGTGCCAGCAGACAAAGGTTACGGGATGAACAGCCCCAGCATTTT. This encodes CASRQRLRDEQPQHF. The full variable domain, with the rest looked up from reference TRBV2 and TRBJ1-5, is EPEVTQTPSHQVTQMGQEVILRCVPISNHLYFYWYRQILGQKVEFLVSFYNNEISEKSEIFDDQFSVERPDGSNFTLKIRSTKLEDSAMYFCASRQRLRDEQPQHFGDGTRLSIL.

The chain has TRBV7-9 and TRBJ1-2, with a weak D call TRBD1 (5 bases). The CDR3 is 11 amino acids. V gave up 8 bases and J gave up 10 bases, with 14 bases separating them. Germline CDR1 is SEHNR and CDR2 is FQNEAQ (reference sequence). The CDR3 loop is CASVAQGTYTF. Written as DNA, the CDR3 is TGTGCCAGCGTCGCGCAGGGCACCTACACCTTC.

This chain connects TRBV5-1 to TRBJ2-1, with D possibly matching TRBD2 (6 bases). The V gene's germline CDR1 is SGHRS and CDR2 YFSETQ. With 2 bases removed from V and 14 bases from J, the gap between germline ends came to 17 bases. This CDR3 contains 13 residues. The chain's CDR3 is CASSLGLDGSKFF. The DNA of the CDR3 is TGCGCCAGCAGCTTAGGACTGGACGGGAGTAAGTTCTTC.

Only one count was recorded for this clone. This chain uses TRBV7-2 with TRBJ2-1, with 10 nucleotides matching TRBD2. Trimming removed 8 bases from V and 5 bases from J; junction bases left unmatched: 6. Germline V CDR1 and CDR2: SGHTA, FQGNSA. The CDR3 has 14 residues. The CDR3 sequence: CASFASGGNNEQFF. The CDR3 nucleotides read TGTGCCAGCTTTGCTAGCGGGGGTAACAATGAGCAGTTCTTC. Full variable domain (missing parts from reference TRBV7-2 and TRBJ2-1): GAGVSQSPSNKVTEKGKDVELRCDPISGHTALYWYRQSLGQGLEFLIYFQGNSAPDKSGLPSDRFSAERTGGSVSTLTIQRTQQEDSAVYLCASFASGGNNEQFFGPGTRLTVL.

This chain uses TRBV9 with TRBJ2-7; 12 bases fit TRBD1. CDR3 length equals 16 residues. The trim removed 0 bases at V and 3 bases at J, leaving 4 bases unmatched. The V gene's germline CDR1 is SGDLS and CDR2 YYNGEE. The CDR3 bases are TGTGCCAGCAGCGTAGGAGGGACAGGGGGCGGCTACGAGCAGTACTTC. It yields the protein CASSVGGTGGGYEQYF.

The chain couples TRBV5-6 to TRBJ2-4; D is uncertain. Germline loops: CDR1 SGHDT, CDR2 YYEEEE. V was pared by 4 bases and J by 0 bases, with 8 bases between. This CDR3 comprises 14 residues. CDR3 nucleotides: TGTGCCAGCAGCACGGGTGTAGCCAAAAACATTCAGTACTTC. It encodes CASSTGVAKNIQYF.

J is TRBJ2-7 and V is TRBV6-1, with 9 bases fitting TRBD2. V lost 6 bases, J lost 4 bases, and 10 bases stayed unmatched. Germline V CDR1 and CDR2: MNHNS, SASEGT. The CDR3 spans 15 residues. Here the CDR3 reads CASSDGAGGPYEQYF. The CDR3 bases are TGTGCCAGCAGCGACGGAGCGGGAGGACCATACGAGCAGTACTTC.

As DNA, the CDR3 is TGCAGCGTTGGCCGGGACAGGGAAATAAACAATGAGCAGTTCTTC. Its protein product is CSVGRDREINNEQFF. The chain carries TRBV29-1 and TRBJ2-1; 9 nucleotides line up with TRBD1. The CDR3 is made up of 15 amino acids. Unmatched junction bases numbered 9, after V lost 4 bases and J lost 5 bases. Per germline, CDR1 SQVTM and CDR2 ANQGSEA.

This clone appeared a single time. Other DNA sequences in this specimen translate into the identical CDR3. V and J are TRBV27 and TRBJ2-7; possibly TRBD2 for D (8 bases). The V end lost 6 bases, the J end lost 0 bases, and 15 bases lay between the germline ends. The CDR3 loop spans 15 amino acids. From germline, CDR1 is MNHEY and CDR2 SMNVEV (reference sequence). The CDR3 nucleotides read TGTGCCAGCAGCCTACAGGGGACTAGCTCCTACGAGCAGTACTTC. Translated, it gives CASSLQGTSSYEQYF.

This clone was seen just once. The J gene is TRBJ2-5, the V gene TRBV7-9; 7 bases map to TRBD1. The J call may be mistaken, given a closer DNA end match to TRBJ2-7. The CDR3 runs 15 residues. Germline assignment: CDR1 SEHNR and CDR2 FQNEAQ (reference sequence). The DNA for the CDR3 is TGTGCCAGCAGCCACCTACTGACAGGGTATCACGAGCAGTACTTC. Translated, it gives CASSHLLTGYHEQYF.

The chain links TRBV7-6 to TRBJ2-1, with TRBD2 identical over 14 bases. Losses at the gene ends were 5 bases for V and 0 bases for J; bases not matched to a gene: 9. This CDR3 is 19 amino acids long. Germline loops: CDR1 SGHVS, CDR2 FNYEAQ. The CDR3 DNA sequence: TGTGCCAGCAGCCCCGGTAGGACTAGCGGGAGGAGCTCCTACAATGAGCAGTTCTTC. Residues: CASSPGRTSGRSSYNEQFF.